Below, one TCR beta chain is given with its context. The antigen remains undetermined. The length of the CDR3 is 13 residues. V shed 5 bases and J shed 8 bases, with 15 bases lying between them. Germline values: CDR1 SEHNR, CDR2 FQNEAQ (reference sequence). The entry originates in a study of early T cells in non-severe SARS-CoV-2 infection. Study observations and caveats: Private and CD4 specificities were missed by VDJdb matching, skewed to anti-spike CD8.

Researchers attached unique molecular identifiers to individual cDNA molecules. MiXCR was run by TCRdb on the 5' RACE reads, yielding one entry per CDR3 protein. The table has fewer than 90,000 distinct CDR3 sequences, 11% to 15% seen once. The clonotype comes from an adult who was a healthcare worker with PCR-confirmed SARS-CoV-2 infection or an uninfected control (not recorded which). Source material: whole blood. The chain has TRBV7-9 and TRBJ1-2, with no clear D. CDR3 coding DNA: TGTGCCAGCAGCCATGAGACCCCCCACGGCTACACCTTC. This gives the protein CASSHETPHGYTF.